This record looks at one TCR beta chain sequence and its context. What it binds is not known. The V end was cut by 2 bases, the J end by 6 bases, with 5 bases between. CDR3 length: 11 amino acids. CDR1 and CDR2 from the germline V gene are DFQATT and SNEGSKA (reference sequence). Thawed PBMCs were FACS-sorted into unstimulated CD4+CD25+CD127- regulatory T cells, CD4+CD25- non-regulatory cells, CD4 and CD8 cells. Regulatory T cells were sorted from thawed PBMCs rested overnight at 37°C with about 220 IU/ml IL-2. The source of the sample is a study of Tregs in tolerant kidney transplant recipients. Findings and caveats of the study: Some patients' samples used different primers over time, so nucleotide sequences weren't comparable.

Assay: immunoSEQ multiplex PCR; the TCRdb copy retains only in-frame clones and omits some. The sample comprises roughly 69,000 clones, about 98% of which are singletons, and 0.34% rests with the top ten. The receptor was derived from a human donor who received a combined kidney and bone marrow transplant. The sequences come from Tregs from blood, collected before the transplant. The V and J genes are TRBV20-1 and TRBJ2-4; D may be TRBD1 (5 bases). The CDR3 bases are TGCAGTGCTAGAAGGGGAAACATTCAGTACTTC. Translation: CSARRGNIQYF.